What follows are 14 T cell receptor beta chains derived from one specimen sequenced in a study of CD4 T cells in relation to SARS-CoV-2 and coronaviruses (TCRdb year 2021). No antigen has been identified for these receptors. CD4+ T cells from unexposed donors were collected before the COVID-19 pandemic (2011-2018). After 10 days of culture, CD4+ T cells were isolated with the EasySep CD4+ T cell isolation kit. Libraries were built with the immunoSEQ multiplex PCR assay. The table comes from immuneACCESS by way of TCRdb, which keeps in-frame sequences with V and J called. Part of the clones is missing from these tables; in studies checked, under half for an unresolved V gene and the rest for unknown reasons. Recorded for this sample are about 26,000 clones; roughly four fifths of them occurred a single time. The ten largest make up roughly 18% of the sample. The specimen was CD4+ T cells from PBMCs, cultured in vitro. These receptor sequences come from a human donor in good health.

This clone was seen a handful of times. V gene TRBV5-1 combines with J gene TRBJ1-4, with 9 positions matching TRBD1. V lost 4 bases, J lost 8 bases, and 6 bases stayed unmatched. CDR1 and CDR2 (germline): SGHRS, YFSETQ. The CDR3 runs 14 residues. CDR3 amino acids: CASSTTGGEEKLFF. The DNA of the CDR3 is TGCGCCAGCAGCACGACAGGGGGTGAGGAAAAACTGTTTTTT.

The V and J genes are TRBV5-5 and TRBJ2-3; a weak D match, TRBD2 (6 bases). There are 16 residues in the CDR3. Trimming left V 0 bases short and J 1 base short, with 12 bases between. Germline CDR1 SGHKS, CDR2 YYEKEE (reference sequence). CDR3 sequence: CASSLGPGGGTDTQYF. CDR3 in DNA: TGTGCCAGCAGCTTGGGGCCTGGCGGGGGCACAGATACGCAGTATTTT.

The chain carries TRBV7-9 and TRBJ2-7; D uncertain. The V gene lost 5 bases and the J gene lost 3 bases, with 2 bases spanning the gap. Germline loops: CDR1 SEHNR, CDR2 FQNEAQ (reference sequence). The CDR3 length is 10 residues. The CDR3 DNA follows: TGTGCCAGCAGCGGCTACGAGCAGTACTTC. Translation: CASSGYEQYF. The variable domain in full, with the rest retrieved from reference TRBV7-9 and TRBJ2-7, is DTGVSQNPRHKITKRGQNVTFRCDPISEHNRLYWYRQTLGQGPEFLTYFQNEAQLEKSRLLSDRFSAERPKGSFSTLEIQRTEQGDSAMYLCASSGYEQYFGPGTRLTVT.

This clone was observed a single time. The chain uses TRBV20-1 and TRBJ2-5, with D perhaps TRBD2 (5 bases). The CDR3 runs to 11 residues. Trimming removed 4 bases at V and 7 bases at J, with 10 bases between. The germline V gene has CDR1 DFQATT and CDR2 SNEGSKA (reference sequence). The CDR3 nucleotides are TGCAGTGCTATCCGGGCGGGGACCCAGTACTTC. Encoded protein: CSAIRAGTQYF.

The chain couples TRBV19 to TRBJ2-7, with TRBD2 matching over 10 bases. Germline V CDR1 and CDR2: LNHDA, SQIVND (reference sequence). V gave up 6 bases and J gave up 3 bases; unmatched junction bases: 5. This CDR3 has 14 amino acids. The CDR3 here is CASSLAGANYEQYF. In nucleotides, the CDR3 is TGTGCCAGTAGCCTAGCGGGAGCTAACTACGAGCAGTACTTC.

The sample holds a few counts of this clone. This sequence joins TRBV18 and TRBJ1-3; D ambiguous. CDR1 KGHSH and CDR2 LQKENI come from the germline V gene. Trimming left V 0 bases short and J 3 bases short, with 9 bases between. CDR3 size: 15 residues. The CDR3 nucleotides are TGTGCCAGCTCACCACCGGCACAACGTGGAAACACCATATATTTT. It translates to CASSPPAQRGNTIYF.

The chain combines TRBV4-3 with TRBJ2-5; possible D gene TRBD2, 5 bases. This CDR3 region has 17 residues. CDR1 and CDR2 (germline): LGHNA, YSLEER. The V and J ends lost 4 bases and 5 bases respectively, with 23 bases between them. The CDR3 spells CASSRHVFGETVETQYF. The CDR3 DNA reads TGCGCCAGCAGCCGGCATGTGTTCGGGGAGACGGTGGAGACCCAGTACTTC.

This clone was found once. This chain connects TRBV7-9 to TRBJ2-3; 8 bases fit TRBD1. Germline V gene data show CDR1 as SEHNR and CDR2 as FQNEAQ (reference sequence). J lost 3 bases, V lost 5 bases, and 4 bases had no gene match. The CDR3 loop spans 14 amino acids. The CDR3 loop reads CASSPWTGTDTQYF. In DNA, the CDR3 is TGTGCCAGCAGCCCTTGGACAGGGACAGATACGCAGTATTTT.

Only a few counts were recorded for this clone. The chain recombines TRBV19 with TRBJ1-2; D call uncertain. V lost 5 bases and J 7 bases, leaving 14 bases between the germline ends. The CDR3 loop spans 13 amino acids. Germline loops: CDR1 LNHDA, CDR2 SQIVND (reference sequence). The CDR3 DNA follows: TGTGCCAGTAGTGCCGGACTAGGCAGTGGCTACACCTTC. Translated: CASSAGLGSGYTF.

J is TRBJ2-6 and V is TRBV25-1; possibly TRBD1 for D (6 bases). This CDR3 contains 17 residues. Trimming left V 8 bases short and J 0 bases short, with 17 bases between. In germline, CDR1 is MGHDK, CDR2 SYGVNS. DNA for the CDR3: TGTGCCAGCCGCGCCGGGACACCGAACTCTGGGGCCAACGTCCTGACTTTC. Protein product: CASRAGTPNSGANVLTF.

The V gene is TRBV7-9, the J gene TRBJ1-2; D might be TRBD1 (5 bases). Germline lookup yields CDR1 SEHNR and CDR2 FQNEAQ (reference sequence). CDR3 length equals 12 residues. Trimming removed 1 base at V and 6 bases at J, with 6 bases between. In DNA, the CDR3 is TGTGCCAGCAGCTTAGTAGGGGATGGCTACACCTTC. It translates to CASSLVGDGYTF.

This chain links TRBV7-8 with TRBJ2-3, with 12 bases identical to TRBD2. Germline CDR1 and CDR2: SGHVS and FQNEAQ. Germline trimming cut 4 bases from V and 6 bases from J; bases unmatched to any gene: 8. The CDR3 contains 16 residues. CDR3 amino acids: CASSSGGLAGMDTQYF. Written as DNA, the CDR3 is TGTGCCAGCAGCTCTGGAGGACTAGCGGGGATGGATACGCAGTATTTT.

This rearrangement joins TRBV10-3 to TRBJ1-1; the match to TRBD1 covers 7 bases. The CDR3 consists of 15 residues. With 6 bases clipped from V and 1 base from J, the junction kept 8 bases outside the gene matches. Germline CDR1 reads ENHRY; CDR2 reads SYGVKD. CDR3 in DNA: TGTGCCATCAGCCCGACAGGGCGGGAGAACACTGAAGCTTTCTTT. Its protein is CAISPTGRENTEAFF.

This clone was detected only once. This sequence joins TRBV19 and TRBJ1-3; 7 positions match TRBD1. Germline V gene sequence: CDR1 LNHDA, CDR2 SQIVND (reference sequence). The CDR3 covers 16 residues. Trimming took 3 bases from V and 0 from J; bases not matched to a gene: 5. The CDR3 nucleotides read TGTGCCAGTAGTATTCCTTCAGGGGGCTCTGGAAACACCATATATTTT. Its protein is CASSIPSGGSGNTIYF.